One and the same sample provided the 6 T cell receptor beta chains below, sequenced in a study of T-cell memory formation after mild COVID-19. Each CDR3 protein gets one entry after TCRdb re-called the 5' RACE reads with MiXCR. The repertoire holds more than 350,000 distinct CDR3 sequences, with under 25% as singletons. Sequenced input: PBMCs or a T cell subset sorted from them (not recorded which). The receptors originated from an adult woman who had mild COVID-19 (a few samples of this study predate the infection). Cell type and time point are not known.

The V gene is TRBV5-1, the J gene TRBJ2-1, with 12 positions matching TRBD1. Germline V gene sequence: CDR1 SGHRS, CDR2 YFSETQ. There are 16 residues in the CDR3. V lost 4 bases, J lost 1 base, and 3 bases stayed unmatched. The CDR3 sequence is CASSGTGGTSYNEQFF. The CDR3 nucleotides are TGCGCCAGCAGCGGGACAGGGGGCACGTCCTACAATGAGCAGTTCTTC.

This clonotype was detected only a few times. The gene calls are TRBV6-5 and TRBJ2-7, with a tentative D call TRBD2 (6 bases). The V end lost 0 bases, the J end lost 5 bases, and 14 bases lay between the germline ends. The CDR3 sequence is 15 residues long. Germline CDR1 reads MNHEY; CDR2 reads SVGAGI. The CDR3, as DNA: TGTGCCAGCAGTTACTCTTCAGGACGGAGGGACGAGCAGTACTTC. Translation gives CASSYSSGRRDEQYF.

This clonotype occurred a few times. CDR3 sequence reads: CASSYSVPGQGSGSPLHF. The CDR3 nucleotides read TGTGCCAGCAGTTACTCCGTCCCGGGACAGGGATCGGGGTCACCCCTCCACTTT. This rearrangement joins TRBV6-5 to TRBJ1-6, with 9 bases fitting TRBD1. CDR3 size: 18 residues. The junction had 13 bases not matched to a gene; V was cut back by 0 bases and J by 10 bases. Germline-derived CDR1 and CDR2 are MNHEY and SVGAGI.

This clonotype was observed a handful of times. The chain is built from TRBV7-8 and TRBJ2-7; D possibly uses TRBD1 or TRBD2 (5 bases each). Germline V CDR1 and CDR2: SGHVS, FQNEAQ. V was shortened by 4 bases and J by 2 bases, with 18 bases between the two germline ends. This CDR3 contains 16 residues. This chain's CDR3 is CASSSSGRDEAYEQYF. CDR3 DNA sequence: TGTGCCAGCAGCTCGTCGGGCAGGGACGAAGCCTACGAGCAGTACTTC.

This clonotype was counted between two and nine times. CDR3 sequence reads: CASSSGLAGGFNEQFF. As DNA, the CDR3 is TGTGCCAGCAGCTCCGGACTAGCGGGGGGGTTCAATGAGCAGTTCTTC. The chain employs TRBV5-6 and TRBJ2-1, with 15 bases lining up with TRBD2. The CDR3 contains 16 residues. The junction had 4 bases not matched to a gene; V was cut back by 3 bases and J by 6 bases. The germline V gene encodes CDR1 SGHDT and CDR2 YYEEEE.

The chain is built from TRBV18 and TRBJ1-2; the match to TRBD1 covers 8 bases. CDR1 and CDR2 from the germline V gene are KGHSH and LQKENI. J was trimmed by 4 bases and V by 3 bases; bases with no gene match: 7. This CDR3 region has 15 residues. In DNA form, the CDR3 reads TGTGCCAGCTCACCCTCCGGACAGGGTGGCTATGGCTACACCTTC. Its translation is CASSPSGQGGYGYTF.